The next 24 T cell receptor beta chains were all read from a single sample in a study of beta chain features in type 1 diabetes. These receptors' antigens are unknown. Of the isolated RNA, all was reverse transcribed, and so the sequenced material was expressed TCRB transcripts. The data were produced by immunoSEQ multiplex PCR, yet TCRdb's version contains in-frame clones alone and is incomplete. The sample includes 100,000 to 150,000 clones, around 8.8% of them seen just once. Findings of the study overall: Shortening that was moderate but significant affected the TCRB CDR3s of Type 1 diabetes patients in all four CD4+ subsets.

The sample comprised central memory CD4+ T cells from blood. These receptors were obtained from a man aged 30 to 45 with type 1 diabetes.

CDR3 DNA sequence: TGTGCCAGCAGTGCGGGGAGGGAGAACACCGGGGAGCTGTTTTTT. Amino acid sequence: CASSAGRENTGELFF. This rearrangement joins TRBV6-1 to TRBJ2-2; 7 bases match TRBD2. This CDR3 comprises 15 residues. Unmatched junction bases numbered 3, after V lost 4 bases and J lost 1 base. CDR1 and CDR2 from the germline V gene are MNHNS and SASEGT.

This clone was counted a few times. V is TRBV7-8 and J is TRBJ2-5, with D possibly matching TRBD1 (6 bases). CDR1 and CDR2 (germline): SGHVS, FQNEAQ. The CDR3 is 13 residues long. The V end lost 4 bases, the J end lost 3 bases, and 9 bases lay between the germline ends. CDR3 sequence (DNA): TGTGCCAGCAGCTCGGACAGAAAAGAGACCCAGTACTTC. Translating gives CASSSDRKETQYF.

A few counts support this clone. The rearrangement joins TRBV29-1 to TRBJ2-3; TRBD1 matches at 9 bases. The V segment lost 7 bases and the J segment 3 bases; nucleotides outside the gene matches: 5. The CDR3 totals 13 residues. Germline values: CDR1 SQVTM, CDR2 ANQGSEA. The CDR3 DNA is TGCAGCGGACGACAGGGGGATACAGATACGCAGTATTTT. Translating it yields CSGRQGDTDTQYF.

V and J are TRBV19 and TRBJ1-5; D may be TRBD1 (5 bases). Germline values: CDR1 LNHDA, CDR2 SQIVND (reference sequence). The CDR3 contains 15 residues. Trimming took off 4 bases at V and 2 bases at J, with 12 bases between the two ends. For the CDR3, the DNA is TGTGCCAGTAGTACCCTCCCGGGGGGCAATCAGCCCCAGCATTTT. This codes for CASSTLPGGNQPQHF.

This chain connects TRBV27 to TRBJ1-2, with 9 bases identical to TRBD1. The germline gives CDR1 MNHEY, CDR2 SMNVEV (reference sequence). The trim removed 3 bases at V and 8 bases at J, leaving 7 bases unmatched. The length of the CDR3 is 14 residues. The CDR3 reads CASSLRTGVWGYTF. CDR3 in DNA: TGTGCCAGCAGTTTGAGGACAGGGGTATGGGGCTACACCTTC.

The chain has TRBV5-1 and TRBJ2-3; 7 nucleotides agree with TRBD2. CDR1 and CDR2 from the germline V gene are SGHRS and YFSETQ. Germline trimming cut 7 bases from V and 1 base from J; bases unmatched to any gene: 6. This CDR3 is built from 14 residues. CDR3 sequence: CASFTSVGTDTQYF. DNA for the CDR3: TGCGCCAGCTTCACTAGCGTGGGCACAGATACGCAGTATTTT. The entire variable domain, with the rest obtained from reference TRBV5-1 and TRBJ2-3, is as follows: KAGVTQTPRYLIKTRGQQVTLSCSPISGHRSVSWYQQTPGQGLQFLFEYFSETQRNKGNFPGRFSGRQFSNSRSEMNVSTLELGDSALYLCASFTSVGTDTQYFGPGTRLTVL.

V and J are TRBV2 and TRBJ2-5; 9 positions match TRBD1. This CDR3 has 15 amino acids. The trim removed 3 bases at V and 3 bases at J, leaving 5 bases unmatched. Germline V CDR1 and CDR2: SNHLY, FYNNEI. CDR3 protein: CASSEGRTGEETQYF. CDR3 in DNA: TGTGCCAGCAGTGAGGGCCGGACAGGGGAAGAGACCCAGTACTTC.

The CDR3 DNA follows: TGTGCCAGCAGTTGGCCGGGTGGAGAGACCCAGTACTTC. Translating gives CASSWPGGETQYF. The V call is TRBV6-6, the J call TRBJ2-5; D remains unclear. There are 13 residues in the CDR3. V was pared by 4 bases and J by 4 bases, with 10 bases between. Germline CDR1 reads MNHNY; CDR2 reads SVGAGI (reference sequence).

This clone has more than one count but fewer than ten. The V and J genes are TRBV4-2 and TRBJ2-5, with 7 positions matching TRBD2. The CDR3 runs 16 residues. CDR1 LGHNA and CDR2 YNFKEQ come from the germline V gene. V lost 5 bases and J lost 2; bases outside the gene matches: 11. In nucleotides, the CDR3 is TGTGCCAGCAGCGCCGCCGGCGGGGGTTTACAAGAGACCCAGTACTTC. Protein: CASSAAGGGLQETQYF.

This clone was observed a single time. The CDR3 region has the DNA TGCGCCAGCAGCCCGCCGGGGATGAACACTGAAGCTTTCTTT. It encodes CASSPPGMNTEAFF. This sequence joins TRBV5-1 and TRBJ1-1; D is uncertain. Germline V CDR1 and CDR2: SGHRS, YFSETQ. This CDR3 has 14 amino acids. Trimming stripped 4 bases from V and 0 bases from J, with 10 bases between.

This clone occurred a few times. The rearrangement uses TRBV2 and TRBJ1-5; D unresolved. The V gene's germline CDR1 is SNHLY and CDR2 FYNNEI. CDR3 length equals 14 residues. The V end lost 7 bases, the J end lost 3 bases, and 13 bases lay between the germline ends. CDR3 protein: CASKERPLNQPQHF. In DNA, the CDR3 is TGTGCCAGCAAAGAGAGGCCGCTCAATCAGCCCCAGCATTTT.

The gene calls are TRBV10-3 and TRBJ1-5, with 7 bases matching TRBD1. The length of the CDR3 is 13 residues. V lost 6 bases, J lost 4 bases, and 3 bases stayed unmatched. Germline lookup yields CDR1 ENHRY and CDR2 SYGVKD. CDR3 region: CAISRDRNQPQHF. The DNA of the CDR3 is TGTGCCATCAGCCGGGACAGAAATCAGCCCCAGCATTTT.

CDR3 in amino acids: CASSRQGNEQYF. The CDR3 DNA reads as TGTGCCAGCAGCCGACAGGGAAACGAGCAGTACTTC. V and J are TRBV6-5 and TRBJ2-7; 7 positions agree with TRBD1. Germline lookup yields CDR1 MNHEY and CDR2 SVGAGI. The length of the CDR3 is 12 residues. Unmatched junction bases numbered 4, after V lost 6 bases and J lost 5 bases.

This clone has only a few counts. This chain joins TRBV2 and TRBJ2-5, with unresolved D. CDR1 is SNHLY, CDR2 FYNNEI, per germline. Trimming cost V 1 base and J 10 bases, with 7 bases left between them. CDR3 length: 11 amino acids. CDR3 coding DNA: TGTGCCAGCAGTGAAGAGAGCTACCAGTACTTC. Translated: CASSEESYQYF.

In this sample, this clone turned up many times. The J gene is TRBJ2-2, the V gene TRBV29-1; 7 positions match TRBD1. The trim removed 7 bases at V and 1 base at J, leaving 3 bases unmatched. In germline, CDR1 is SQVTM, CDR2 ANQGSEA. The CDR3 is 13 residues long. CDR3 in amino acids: CSGRTGNTGELFF. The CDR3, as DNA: TGCAGCGGGAGGACAGGGAACACCGGGGAGCTGTTTTTT.

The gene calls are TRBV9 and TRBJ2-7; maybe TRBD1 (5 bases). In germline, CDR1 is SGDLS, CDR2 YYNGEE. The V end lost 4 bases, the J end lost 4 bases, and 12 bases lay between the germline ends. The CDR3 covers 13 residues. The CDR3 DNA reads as TGTGCCAGCAGCTTTAACGACAGATACGAGCAGTACTTC. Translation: CASSFNDRYEQYF.

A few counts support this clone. This CDR3 is CASTQGIGSRSPLHF. DNA of the CDR3: TGTGCCAGCACCCAAGGTATAGGGAGCCGGTCACCCCTCCACTTT. The chain has TRBV28 and TRBJ1-6; D is ambiguous. This CDR3 is 15 amino acids long. Germline assignment: CDR1 MDHEN and CDR2 SYDVKM. V was pared by 7 bases and J by 10 bases, with 20 bases between. Supplemented by reference TRBV28 and TRBJ1-6, the full variable domain reads DVKVTQSSRYLVKRTGEKVFLECVQDMDHENMFWYRQDPGLGLRLIYFSYDVKMKEKGDIPEGYSVSREKKERFSLILESASTNQTSMYLCASTQGIGSRSPLHFGNGTRLTVT.

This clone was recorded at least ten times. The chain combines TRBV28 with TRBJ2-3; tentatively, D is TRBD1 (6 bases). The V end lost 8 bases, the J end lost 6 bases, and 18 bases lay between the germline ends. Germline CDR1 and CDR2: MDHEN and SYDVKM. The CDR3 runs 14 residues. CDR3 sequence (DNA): TGTGCCAGCCAACCCGCCCACAGGGCCGATACGCAGTATTTT. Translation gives CASQPAHRADTQYF.

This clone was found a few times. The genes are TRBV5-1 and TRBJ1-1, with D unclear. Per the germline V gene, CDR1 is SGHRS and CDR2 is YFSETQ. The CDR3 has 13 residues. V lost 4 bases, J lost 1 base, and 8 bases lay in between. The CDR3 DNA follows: TGCGCCAGCAGCGCTACAGAGAACACTGAAGCTTTCTTT. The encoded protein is CASSATENTEAFF.

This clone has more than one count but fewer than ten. CDR3 region: CASSQSGGGNYGYTF. CDR3 sequence (DNA): TGTGCCAGCAGCCAGTCCGGCGGGGGTAACTATGGCTACACCTTC. J is TRBJ1-2 and V is TRBV6-1; TRBD1 might be the D (5 bases). V was shortened by 6 bases and J by 1 base, with 15 bases between the two germline ends. Germline V gene lookup returns CDR1 MNHNS and CDR2 SASEGT. The CDR3 sequence is 15 residues long.

The CDR3 spells CASSPGGRGTDTQYF. As DNA, the CDR3 is TGTGCCAGCAGCCCGGGGGGCCGTGGTACAGATACGCAGTATTTT. The chain is built from TRBV5-4 and TRBJ2-3; tentatively, D is TRBD2 (7 bases). Per the germline V gene, CDR1 is SGHNT and CDR2 is YYREEE (reference sequence). Deletions cut 4 bases from V and 3 bases from J, with 15 bases between. CDR3 size: 15 residues.

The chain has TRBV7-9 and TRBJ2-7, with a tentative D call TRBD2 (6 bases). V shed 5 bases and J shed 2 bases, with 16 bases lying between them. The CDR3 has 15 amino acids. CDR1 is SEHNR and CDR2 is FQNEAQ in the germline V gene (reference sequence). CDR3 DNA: TGTGCCAGCAGCGTTTCCGGGACTGGACCCTACGAGCAGTACTTC. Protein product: CASSVSGTGPYEQYF.

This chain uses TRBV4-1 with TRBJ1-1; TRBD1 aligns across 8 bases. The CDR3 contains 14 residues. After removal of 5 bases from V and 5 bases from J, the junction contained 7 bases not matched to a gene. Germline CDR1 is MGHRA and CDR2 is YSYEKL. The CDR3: CASSFRGRGTEAFF. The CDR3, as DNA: TGCGCCAGCAGCTTCAGGGGGCGCGGGACTGAAGCTTTCTTT.

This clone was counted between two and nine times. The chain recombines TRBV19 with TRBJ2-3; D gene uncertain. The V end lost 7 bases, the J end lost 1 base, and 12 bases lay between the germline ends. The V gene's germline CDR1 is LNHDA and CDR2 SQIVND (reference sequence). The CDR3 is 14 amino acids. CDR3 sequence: CASNRLVGTDTQYF. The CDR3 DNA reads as TGTGCCAGTAACCGACTGGTTGGCACAGATACGCAGTATTTT.